Listed below are T cell receptor beta chains from one sample, sequenced in a study of identical twins. MiXCR, run by TCRdb on the 5' RACE reads, gives a single entry per CDR3 protein. The sample contains some 900,000 distinct CDR3 sequences, 12% of which appear only once. The same sample was also studied in work on yellow fever vaccine responses in identical twins.

Sequenced sample: PBMCs. These receptors originate from a woman aged 18-30 years in good health. CDR3s include the opening cysteine and the closing phenylalanine or tryptophan. Fields, in order: clone size, J gene, V gene, D gene, CDR3 protein, CDR3 DNA. D genes are given only for firm matches. Where a row states a size, it is once, few, many or the class of an expanded clone; other rows omit it.

abundance: few
j_gene: TRBJ2-7
v_gene: TRBV6-5
d_gene: -
CDR3aa: CASSYSAHPQYEQYF
CDR3nt: TGTGCCAGCAGTTACTCGGCCCACCCACAGTACGAGCAGTACTTC

abundance: few
j_gene: TRBJ2-7
v_gene: TRBV5-1
d_gene: TRBD1
CDR3aa: CASSSTGTGGSHEQYF
CDR3nt: TGCGCCAGCAGCTCCACGGGGACAGGGGGTTCCCACGAGCAGTACTTC

abundance: many
j_gene: TRBJ1-2
v_gene: TRBV20-1
d_gene: TRBD1
CDR3aa: CSARDRDYGYTF
CDR3nt: TGCAGTGCTAGGGACAGGGATTATGGCTACACCTTC

abundance: -
j_gene: TRBJ2-7
v_gene: TRBV5-1
d_gene: -
CDR3aa: CASSASRYEQYF
CDR3nt: TGCGCCAGCAGCGCGAGCCGGTACGAGCAGTACTTC

abundance: few
j_gene: TRBJ2-7
v_gene: TRBV20-1
d_gene: -
CDR3aa: CSAPSDSSSYEQYF
CDR3nt: TGCAGTGCTCCCTCGGACAGTTCCTCCTACGAGCAGTACTTC

abundance: many
j_gene: TRBJ2-1
v_gene: TRBV6-5
d_gene: TRBD1
CDR3aa: CASSYGQGAYNEQFF
CDR3nt: TGTGCCAGCAGTTACGGGCAGGGGGCCTACAATGAGCAGTTCTTC

abundance: -
j_gene: TRBJ1-1
v_gene: TRBV12-3/TRBV12-4
d_gene: -
CDR3aa: CASSFTFGSLEAFF
CDR3nt: TGTGCCAGCAGTTTCACATTTGGGTCTTTAGAAGCTTTCTTT

abundance: few
j_gene: TRBJ2-7
v_gene: TRBV14
d_gene: -
CDR3aa: CASSLVAGDWYEQYF
CDR3nt: TGTGCCAGCAGTTTAGTAGCAGGGGATTGGTACGAGCAGTACTTC

abundance: many
j_gene: TRBJ2-6
v_gene: TRBV12-3/TRBV12-4
d_gene: TRBD1
CDR3aa: CASGRDRGRSGANVLTF
CDR3nt: TGTGCCAGCGGGAGGGACAGGGGAAGGTCTGGGGCCAACGTCCTGACTTTC

abundance: few
j_gene: TRBJ2-1
v_gene: TRBV20-1
d_gene: TRBD2
CDR3aa: CSATGTSGISYNEQFF
CDR3nt: TGCAGTGCGACCGGGACTAGCGGGATCTCCTACAATGAGCAGTTCTTC

abundance: few
j_gene: TRBJ2-1
v_gene: TRBV5-1
d_gene: -
CDR3aa: CASSWIGPQASYNEQFF
CDR3nt: TGCGCCAGCAGCTGGATCGGGCCTCAAGCCTCCTACAATGAGCAGTTCTTC

abundance: -
j_gene: TRBJ2-4
v_gene: TRBV10-3
d_gene: -
CDR3aa: CAISEGQKNIQYF
CDR3nt: TGTGCCATCTCGGAGGGGCAAAAAAACATTCAGTACTTC

abundance: -
j_gene: TRBJ2-6
v_gene: TRBV24-1
d_gene: -
CDR3aa: CATSDPGANVLTF
CDR3nt: TGTGCCACCAGTGATCCGGGGGCCAACGTCCTGACTTTC

abundance: few
j_gene: TRBJ1-4
v_gene: TRBV27
d_gene: -
CDR3aa: CASSPGVPNEKLFF
CDR3nt: TGTGCCAGCAGTCCCGGGGTCCCTAATGAAAAACTGTTTTTT

abundance: few
j_gene: TRBJ2-3
v_gene: TRBV6-1
d_gene: -
CDR3aa: CASSEAKFIPSTDTQYF
CDR3nt: TGTGCCAGCAGTGAAGCGAAGTTCATCCCATCCACAGATACGCAGTATTTT

abundance: -
j_gene: TRBJ2-4
v_gene: TRBV2
d_gene: -
CDR3aa: CASCPRGGAGGGLKNIQYF
CDR3nt: TGTGCCAGCTGCCCCCGTGGGGGGGCCGGAGGGGGTTTGAAAAACATTCAGTACTTC

abundance: -
j_gene: TRBJ2-2
v_gene: TRBV3-1
d_gene: -
CDR3aa: CASSQDLRGPNTGELFF
CDR3nt: TGTGCCAGCAGCCAAGATCTAAGGGGCCCAAACACCGGGGAGCTGTTTTTT

abundance: -
j_gene: TRBJ1-1
v_gene: TRBV2
d_gene: -
CDR3aa: CASTKTGYSTEAFF
CDR3nt: TGTGCCAGCACTAAGACAGGATACAGCACTGAAGCTTTCTTT

abundance: few
j_gene: TRBJ1-1
v_gene: TRBV12-3/TRBV12-4
d_gene: -
CDR3aa: CASSLILGHTEAFF
CDR3nt: TGTGCCAGCAGTTTAATCCTTGGGCACACTGAAGCTTTCTTT

abundance: few
j_gene: TRBJ1-2
v_gene: TRBV18
d_gene: TRBD1
CDR3aa: CASSPVGTGTYGYTF
CDR3nt: TGTGCCAGCTCACCAGTAGGGACAGGGACCTATGGCTACACCTTC

abundance: few
j_gene: TRBJ2-7
v_gene: TRBV5-1
d_gene: -
CDR3aa: CASSGGTEDYEQYF
CDR3nt: TGCGCCAGCAGCGGCGGGACAGAGGACTACGAGCAGTACTTC

abundance: -
j_gene: TRBJ2-3
v_gene: TRBV3-1
d_gene: TRBD2
CDR3aa: CASSQGGGGNTDTQYF
CDR3nt: TGTGCCAGCAGCCAGGGAGGCGGGGGGAACACAGATACGCAGTATTTT

abundance: -
j_gene: TRBJ2-1
v_gene: TRBV3-1
d_gene: -
CDR3aa: CASSRMTSTGNEQFF
CDR3nt: TGTGCCAGCAGCCGGATGACCTCGACAGGCAATGAGCAGTTCTTC

abundance: few
j_gene: TRBJ2-5
v_gene: TRBV3-1
d_gene: TRBD2
CDR3aa: CASSFGLAGGRETQYF
CDR3nt: TGTGCCAGCAGCTTCGGACTAGCGGGGGGGCGGGAGACCCAGTACTTC

abundance: -
j_gene: TRBJ2-4
v_gene: TRBV29-1
d_gene: -
CDR3aa: CSARLGADIQYF
CDR3nt: TGCAGCGCGCGATTGGGGGCGGACATTCAGTACTTC